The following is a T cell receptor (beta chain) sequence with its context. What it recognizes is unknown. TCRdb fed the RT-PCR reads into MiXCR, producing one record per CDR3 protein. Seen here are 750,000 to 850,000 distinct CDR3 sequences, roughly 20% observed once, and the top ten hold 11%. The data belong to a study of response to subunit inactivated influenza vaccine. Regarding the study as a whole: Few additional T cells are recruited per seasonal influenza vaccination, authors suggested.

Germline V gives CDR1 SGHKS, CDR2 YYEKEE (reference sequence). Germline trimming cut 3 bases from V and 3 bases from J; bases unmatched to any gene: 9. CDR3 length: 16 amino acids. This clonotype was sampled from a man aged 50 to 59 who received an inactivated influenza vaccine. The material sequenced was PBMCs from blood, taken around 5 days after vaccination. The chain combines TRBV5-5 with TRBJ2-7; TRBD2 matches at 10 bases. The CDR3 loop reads CASSSPVLAGDYEQYF. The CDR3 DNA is TGTGCCAGCAGCTCGCCGGTCCTAGCGGGAGACTACGAGCAGTACTTC. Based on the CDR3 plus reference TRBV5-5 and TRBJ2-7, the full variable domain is DAGVTQSPTHLIKTRGQQVTLRCSPISGHKSVSWYQQVLGQGPQFIFQYYEKEERGRGNFPDRFSARQFPNYSSELNVNALLLGDSALYLCASSSPVLAGDYEQYFGPGTRLTVT.